This T cell receptor beta chain was captured by sequencing in a study of cytomegalovirus exposure and HLA in healthy donors. The PCR contained 60 Vbeta and 13 Jbeta primers. Method: immunoSEQ multiplex PCR; TCRdb's copy keeps in-frame clones and lacks some. The sample includes about 160,000 clones, 60% to 80% of them seen just once. This CDR3 has 14 amino acids. Germline assignment: CDR1 MNHEY and CDR2 SMNVEV (reference sequence). With 5 bases clipped from V and 6 bases from J, the junction kept 10 bases outside the gene matches. This clone was seen only once. The sequence derives from a woman aged 40 to 49 in good health and CMV-seropositive. The rearrangement joins TRBV27 to TRBJ2-7, with 7 bases matching TRBD1. Sequencing was carried out using PBMCs. The CDR3 region has the DNA TGTGCCAGCAGTCGAGGACAGGTCCAGGGCGAGCAGTACTTC. Translating it yields CASSRGQVQGEQYF.